This T cell receptor beta chain was documented in a study of blood T cell repertoires in COVID-19. The germline V gene encodes CDR1 ENHRY and CDR2 SYGVKD. This CDR3 region has 15 residues. The ends lost 4 bases at V and 0 bases at J; junction bases unmatched: 5. Some clones are missing from TCRdb's copy, which holds only in-frame ones; the method was immunoSEQ multiplex PCR. The sample holds 190,000 or so clones, about 81% seen once. The genes are TRBV10-3 and TRBJ2-7; 8 nucleotides agree with TRBD1. This clonotype was sampled from a man aged 40-49 years who had recovered from COVID-19. Sequencing was done on a sample of PBMCs or T cells enriched from blood (not recorded which). The CDR3 DNA is TGTGCCATCAGTGGAGGGACAGGCAGCTCCTACGAGCAGTACTTC. Its translation: CAISGGTGSSYEQYF.